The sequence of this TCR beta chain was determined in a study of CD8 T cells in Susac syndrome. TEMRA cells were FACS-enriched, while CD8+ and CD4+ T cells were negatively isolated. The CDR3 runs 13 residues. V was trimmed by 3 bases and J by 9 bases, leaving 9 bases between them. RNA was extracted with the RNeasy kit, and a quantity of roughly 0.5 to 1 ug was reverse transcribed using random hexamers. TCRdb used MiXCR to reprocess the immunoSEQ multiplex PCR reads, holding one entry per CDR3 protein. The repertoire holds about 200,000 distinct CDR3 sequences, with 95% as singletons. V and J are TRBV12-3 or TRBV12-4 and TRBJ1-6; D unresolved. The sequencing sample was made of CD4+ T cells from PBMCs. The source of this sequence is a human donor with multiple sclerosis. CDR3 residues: CASSLMGGSPLHF. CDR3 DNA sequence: TGTGCCAGCAGTTTGATGGGTGGTTCACCCCTCCACTTT.